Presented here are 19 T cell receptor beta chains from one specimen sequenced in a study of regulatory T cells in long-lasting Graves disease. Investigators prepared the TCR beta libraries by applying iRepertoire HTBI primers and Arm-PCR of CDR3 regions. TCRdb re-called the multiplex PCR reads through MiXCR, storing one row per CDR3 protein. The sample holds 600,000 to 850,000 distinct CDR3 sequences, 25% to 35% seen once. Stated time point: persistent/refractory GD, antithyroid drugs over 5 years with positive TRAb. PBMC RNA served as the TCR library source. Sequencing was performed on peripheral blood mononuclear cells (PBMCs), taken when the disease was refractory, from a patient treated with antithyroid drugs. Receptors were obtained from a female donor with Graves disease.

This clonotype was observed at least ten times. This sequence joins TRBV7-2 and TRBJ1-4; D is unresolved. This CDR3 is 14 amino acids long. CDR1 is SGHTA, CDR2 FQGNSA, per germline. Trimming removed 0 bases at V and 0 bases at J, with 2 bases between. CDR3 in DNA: TGTGCCAGCAGCTTAGCGGCAACTAATGAAAAACTGTTTTTT. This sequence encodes CASSLAATNEKLFF.

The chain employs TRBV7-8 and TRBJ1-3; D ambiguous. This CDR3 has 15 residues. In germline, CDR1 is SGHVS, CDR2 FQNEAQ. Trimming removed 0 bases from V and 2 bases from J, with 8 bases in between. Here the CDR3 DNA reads TGTGCCAGCAGCTTAGCATTGGGGACTGGAAACACCATATATTTT. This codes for CASSLALGTGNTIYF.

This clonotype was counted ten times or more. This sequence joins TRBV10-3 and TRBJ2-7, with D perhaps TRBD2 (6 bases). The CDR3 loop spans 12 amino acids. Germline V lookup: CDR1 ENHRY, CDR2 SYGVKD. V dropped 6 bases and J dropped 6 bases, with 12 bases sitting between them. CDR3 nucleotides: TGTGCCATCAGCGCCATCGGGAGCGAGCAGTACTTC. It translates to CAISAIGSEQYF.

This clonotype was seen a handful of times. CDR3 sequence reads: CASSDHRDRLHEQYF. The CDR3 DNA reads TGTGCCAGCAGCGACCACAGGGACAGGCTCCACGAGCAGTACTTC. The rearrangement links TRBV7-2 to TRBJ2-7; TRBD1 matches 8 bases. Per germline, CDR1 SGHTA and CDR2 FQGNSA. With 5 bases clipped from V and 5 bases from J, the junction kept 11 bases outside the gene matches. This CDR3 is built from 15 residues.

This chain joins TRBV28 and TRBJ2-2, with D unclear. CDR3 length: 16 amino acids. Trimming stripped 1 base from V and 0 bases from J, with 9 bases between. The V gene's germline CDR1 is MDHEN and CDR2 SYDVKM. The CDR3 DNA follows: TGTGCCAGCAGTTTATTAGGCGGCCCGAACACCGGGGAGCTGTTTTTT. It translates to CASSLLGGPNTGELFF.

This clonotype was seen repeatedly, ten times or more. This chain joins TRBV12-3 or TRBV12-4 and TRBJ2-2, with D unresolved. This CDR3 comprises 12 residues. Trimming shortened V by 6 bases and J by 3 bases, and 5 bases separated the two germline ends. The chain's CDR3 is CASSFHTGELFF. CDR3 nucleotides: TGTGCCAGCAGCTTCCACACCGGGGAGCTGTTTTTT.

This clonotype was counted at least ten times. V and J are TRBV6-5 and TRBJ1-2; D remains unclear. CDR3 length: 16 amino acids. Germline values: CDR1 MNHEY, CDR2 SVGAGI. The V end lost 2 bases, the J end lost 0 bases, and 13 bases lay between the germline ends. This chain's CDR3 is CASSYRTGLANYGYTF. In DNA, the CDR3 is TGTGCCAGCAGTTACCGAACCGGGTTGGCTAACTATGGCTACACCTTC.

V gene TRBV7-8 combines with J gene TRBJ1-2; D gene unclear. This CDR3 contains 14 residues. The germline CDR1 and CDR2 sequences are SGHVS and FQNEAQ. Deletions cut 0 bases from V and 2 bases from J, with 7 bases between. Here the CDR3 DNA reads TGTGCCAGCAGCTTAGCTTCTCGGAACTATGGCTACACCTTC. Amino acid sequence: CASSLASRNYGYTF.

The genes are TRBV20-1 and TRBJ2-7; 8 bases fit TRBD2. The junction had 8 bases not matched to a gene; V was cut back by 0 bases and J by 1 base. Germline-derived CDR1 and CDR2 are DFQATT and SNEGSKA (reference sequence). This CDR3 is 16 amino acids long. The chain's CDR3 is CSARDPRGGGSYEQYF. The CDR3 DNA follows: TGCAGTGCTAGAGATCCCCGGGGGGGGGGATCCTACGAGCAGTACTTC.

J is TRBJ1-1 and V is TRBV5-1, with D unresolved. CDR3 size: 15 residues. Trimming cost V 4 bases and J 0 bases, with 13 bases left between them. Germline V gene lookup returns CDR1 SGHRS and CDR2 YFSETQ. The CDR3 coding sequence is TGCGCCAGCAGCCCCCGATCGGGCATGAACACTGAAGCTTTCTTT. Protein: CASSPRSGMNTEAFF.

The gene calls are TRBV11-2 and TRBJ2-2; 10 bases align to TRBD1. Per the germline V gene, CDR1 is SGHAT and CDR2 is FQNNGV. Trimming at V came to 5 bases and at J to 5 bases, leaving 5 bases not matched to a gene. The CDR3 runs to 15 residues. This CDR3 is CASSLTDRGTGELFF. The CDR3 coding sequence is TGTGCCAGCAGCCTGACGGACAGGGGGACCGGGGAGCTGTTTTTT.

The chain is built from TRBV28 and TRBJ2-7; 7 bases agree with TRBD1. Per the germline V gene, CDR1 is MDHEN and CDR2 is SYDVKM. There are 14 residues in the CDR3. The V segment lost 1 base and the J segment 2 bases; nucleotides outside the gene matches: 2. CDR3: CASSLLTGTYEQYF. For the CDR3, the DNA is TGTGCCAGCAGTTTATTGACAGGGACCTACGAGCAGTACTTC.

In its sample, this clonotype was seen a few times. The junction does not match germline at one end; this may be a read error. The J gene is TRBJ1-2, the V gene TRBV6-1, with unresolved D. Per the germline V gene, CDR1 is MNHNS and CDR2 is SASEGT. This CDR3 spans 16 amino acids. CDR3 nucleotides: TGTGCCAGCAGTGAAGTGGCCGTGGAGGGATCTTATGGTTACACCTTC. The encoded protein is CASSEVAVEGSYGYTF.

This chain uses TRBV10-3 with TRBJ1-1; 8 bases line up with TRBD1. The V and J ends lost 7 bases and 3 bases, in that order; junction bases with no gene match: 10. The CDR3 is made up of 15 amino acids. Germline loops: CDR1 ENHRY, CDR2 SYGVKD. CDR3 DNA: TGTGCCATCACCAGTACCGGGACAGGCTACACTGAAGCTTTCTTT. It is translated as CAITSTGTGYTEAFF.

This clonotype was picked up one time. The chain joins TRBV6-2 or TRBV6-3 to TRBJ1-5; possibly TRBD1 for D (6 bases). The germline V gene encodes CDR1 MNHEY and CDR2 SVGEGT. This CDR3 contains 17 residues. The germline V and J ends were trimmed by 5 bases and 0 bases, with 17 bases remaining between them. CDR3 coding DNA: TGTGCCAGCAGTGAATCCCCCTGGACAGATAGCAATCAGCCCCAGCATTTT. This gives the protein CASSESPWTDSNQPQHF.

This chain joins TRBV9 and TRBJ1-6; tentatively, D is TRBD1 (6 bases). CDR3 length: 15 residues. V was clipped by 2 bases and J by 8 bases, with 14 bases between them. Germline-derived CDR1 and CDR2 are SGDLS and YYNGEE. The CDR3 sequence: CASSVRQGYDSPLHF. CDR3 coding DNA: TGTGCCAGCAGCGTCAGGCAGGGGTACGATTCACCCCTCCACTTT.

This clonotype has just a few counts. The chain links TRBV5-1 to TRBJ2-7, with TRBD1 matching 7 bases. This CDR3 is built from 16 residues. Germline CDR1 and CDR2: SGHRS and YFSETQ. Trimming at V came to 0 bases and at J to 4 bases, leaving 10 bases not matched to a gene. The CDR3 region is CASSLEWPGGDYEQYF. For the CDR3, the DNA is TGCGCCAGCAGCTTGGAGTGGCCAGGGGGTGATTACGAGCAGTACTTC.

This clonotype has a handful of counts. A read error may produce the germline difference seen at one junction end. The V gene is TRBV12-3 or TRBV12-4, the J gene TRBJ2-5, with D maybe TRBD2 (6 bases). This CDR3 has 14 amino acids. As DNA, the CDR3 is TGTGCCAGCAGTTACGGGACTCATGATGCGACCCGGTACTTC. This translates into CASSYGTHDATRYF.

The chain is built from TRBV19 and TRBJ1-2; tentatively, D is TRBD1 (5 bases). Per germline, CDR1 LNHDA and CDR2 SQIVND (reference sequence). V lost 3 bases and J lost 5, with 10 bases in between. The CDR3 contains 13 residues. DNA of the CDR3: TGTGCCAGTAGTATGGGGACCGCTTATGGCTACACCTTC. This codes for CASSMGTAYGYTF.